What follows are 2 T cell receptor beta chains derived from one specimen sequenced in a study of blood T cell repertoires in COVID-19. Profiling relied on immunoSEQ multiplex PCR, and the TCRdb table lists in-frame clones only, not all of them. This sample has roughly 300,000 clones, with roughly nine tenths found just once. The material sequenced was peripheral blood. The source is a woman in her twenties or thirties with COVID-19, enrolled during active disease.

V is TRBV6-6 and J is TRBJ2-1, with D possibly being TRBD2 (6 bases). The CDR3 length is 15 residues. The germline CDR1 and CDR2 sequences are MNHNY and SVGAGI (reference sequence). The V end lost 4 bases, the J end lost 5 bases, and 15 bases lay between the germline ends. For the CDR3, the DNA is TGTGCCAGCAGTTCTACGGGGGACCTAGACAATGAGCAGTTCTTC. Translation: CASSSTGDLDNEQFF.

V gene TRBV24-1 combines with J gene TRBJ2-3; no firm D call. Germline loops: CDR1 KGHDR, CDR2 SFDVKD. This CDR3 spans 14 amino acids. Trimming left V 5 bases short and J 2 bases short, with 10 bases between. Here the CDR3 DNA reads TGTGCCACCAGTGGCCGTGGAGCCACAGATACGCAGTATTTT. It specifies CATSGRGATDTQYF.